Presented here are 17 T cell receptor beta chains from one specimen sequenced in a study of control samples from healthy donors and cancer patients. Sequencing used immunoSEQ multiplex PCR; TCRdb keeps in-frame clones, though not all of them. The repertoire holds 100,000 or so clones, with approximately 90% as singletons. The specimen sequenced was blood. The receptor set was obtained from a man aged 25-40 years in good health.

This clone came up once. The chain is built from TRBV7-8 and TRBJ1-2; TRBD1 matches at 10 bases. V lost 5 bases to trimming and J lost 4 bases; unmatched junction nucleotides: 4. CDR3 length: 14 residues. Looked up from germline, CDR1 is SGHVS and CDR2 is FQNEAQ. CDR3 amino acids: CASSPGTGAYGYTF. In nucleotides, the CDR3 is TGTGCCAGCAGCCCCGGGACAGGGGCCTATGGCTACACCTTC.

In this sample, this clone turned up a few times. The J gene is TRBJ1-1, the V gene TRBV11-2; no clear D gene. V shed 1 base and J shed 3 bases, with 9 bases lying between them. CDR1 is SGHAT and CDR2 is FQNNGV in the germline V gene. The CDR3 sequence is 14 residues long. CDR3 coding DNA: TGTGCCAGCAGCTTAGTGACGCGACACACTGAAGCTTTCTTT. Translated: CASSLVTRHTEAFF.

The CDR3 DNA sequence: TGTGCCAGCGATCCCGGGACTAGCAGTGAGCAGTTCTTC. This translates into CASDPGTSSEQFF. The chain is built from TRBV9 and TRBJ2-1; 9 bases match TRBD2. Germline assignment: CDR1 SGDLS and CDR2 YYNGEE. This CDR3 comprises 13 residues. J was trimmed by 9 bases and V by 7 bases; bases with no gene match: 8.

V is TRBV6-5 and J is TRBJ2-2; D perhaps matches TRBD2 (5 bases). V was pared by 2 bases and J by 4 bases, with 8 bases between. The germline CDR1 and CDR2 sequences are MNHEY and SVGAGI. The CDR3 consists of 14 residues. This CDR3 is CASSYSGATGELFF. The CDR3 DNA is TGTGCCAGCAGTTACAGCGGTGCCACCGGGGAGCTGTTTTTT.

CDR3 in amino acids: CASSARGKYEQYF. In DNA form, the CDR3 reads TGTGCCAGCAGTGCCAGGGGGAAGTACGAGCAGTACTTC. The chain has TRBV2 and TRBJ2-7, with 7 bases matching TRBD1. This CDR3 spans 13 amino acids. CDR1 and CDR2 (germline): SNHLY, FYNNEI. Germline trimming cut 4 bases from V and 4 bases from J; bases unmatched to any gene: 4.

The V call is TRBV4-1, the J call TRBJ1-1; perhaps TRBD1 as D (5 bases). V lost 3 bases, J lost 1 base, and 9 bases lay in between. The CDR3 runs 14 residues. Per germline, CDR1 MGHRA and CDR2 YSYEKL. The CDR3 coding sequence is TGCGCCAGCAGCCAGTGGGGGGGGAACACTGAAGCTTTCTTT. This sequence encodes CASSQWGGNTEAFF.

This chain uses TRBV12-3 or TRBV12-4 with TRBJ1-1; D might be TRBD1 (5 bases). Trimming removed 6 bases at V and 4 bases at J, with 12 bases between. The CDR3 spans 13 residues. CDR3 loop: CASSLRGITEAFF. CDR3 in DNA: TGTGCCAGCAGCTTACGGGGGATCACTGAAGCTTTCTTT.

This clone was found a few times. The genes are TRBV21-1 and TRBJ2-7; TRBD1 is the table's D call and was not checked against the DNA. TRBV21-1 is described as a pseudogene. This CDR3 region has 15 residues. The CDR3 region is CASSGAMGTDYEQYF. Here the CDR3 DNA reads TGTGCCAGCAGCGGCGCTATGGGGACAGACTACGAGCAGTACTTC.

The chain joins TRBV19 to TRBJ1-5, with D tentatively TRBD1 (5 bases). CDR3 length equals 15 residues. V was cut by 11 bases and J by 0 bases, with 17 bases left in between. CDR1 and CDR2 (germline): LNHDA, SQIVND (reference sequence). The CDR3: CASSYLGDSNQPQHF. In nucleotides, the CDR3 is TGTGCCTCCAGCTATCTGGGGGATAGCAATCAGCCCCAGCATTTT.

This clone has just one count. V and J are TRBV30 and TRBJ1-1; D is possibly TRBD1 (5 bases). The CDR3 loop spans 12 amino acids. Germline assignment: CDR1 GTSNPN and CDR2 SVGIG (reference sequence). The V end was cut by 8 bases, the J end by 6 bases, with 16 bases between. The CDR3 bases are TGTGCCAGCCGGGATCCGGGGGCTGAAGCTTTCTTT. Its protein product is CASRDPGAEAFF.

The V call is TRBV27, the J call TRBJ2-7, with 9 bases matching TRBD2. There are 16 residues in the CDR3. CDR1 and CDR2 from the germline V gene are MNHEY and SMNVEV (reference sequence). V was pared by 4 bases and J by 1 base, with 8 bases of the junction left unmatched. The CDR3 nucleotides are TGTGCCAGCAGTTCGCGGGGGGGGACCCGATCCTACGAGCAGTACTTC. Translating gives CASSSRGGTRSYEQYF.

This chain links TRBV2 with TRBJ1-4; D is perhaps TRBD1 (6 bases). V was shortened by 4 bases and J by 8 bases, with 8 bases between the two germline ends. CDR3 length: 12 residues. The germline CDR1 and CDR2 sequences are SNHLY and FYNNEI. CDR3 sequence: CASSADREKLFF. In DNA form, the CDR3 reads TGTGCCAGCAGTGCGGACAGAGAAAAACTGTTTTTT.

The chain is built from TRBV6-1 and TRBJ2-7, with a tentative D call TRBD2 (5 bases). The germline V gene encodes CDR1 MNHNS and CDR2 SASEGT. The V end was cut by 3 bases, the J end by 5 bases, with 17 bases between. The CDR3 has 15 residues. The CDR3 spells CASSEGFVRDDEQYV. The CDR3 DNA sequence: TGTGCCAGCAGTGAGGGATTTGTGAGGGATGACGAGCAGTACGTC.

This clone was recorded once. This chain uses TRBV19 with TRBJ1-1; 7 nucleotides line up with TRBD1. This CDR3 has 17 residues. The germline V gene has CDR1 LNHDA and CDR2 SQIVND (reference sequence). With 5 bases clipped from V and 2 bases from J, the junction kept 14 bases outside the gene matches. The DNA of the CDR3 is TGTGCCAGTAGTCCCAGGACAGGCGCTAGATCTAACACTGAAGCTTTCTTT. This translates into CASSPRTGARSNTEAFF.

V is TRBV3-1 (or the pseudogene TRBV3-2) and J is TRBJ1-1; D unresolved. From germline, CDR1 is LGHDT and CDR2 YNNKEL (reference sequence). V lost 2 bases, J lost 0 bases, and 1 base lay in between. The CDR3 spans 12 residues. CDR3: CASSQMNTEAFF. Written as DNA, the CDR3 is TGTGCCAGCAGCCAAATGAACACTGAAGCTTTCTTT.

The chain is built from TRBV2 and TRBJ2-7, with TRBD1 identical over 11 bases. Looked up from germline, CDR1 is SNHLY and CDR2 is FYNNEI. CDR3 length equals 15 residues. Trimming took 6 bases from V and 7 from J; bases not matched to a gene: 11. The CDR3 nucleotides read TGTGCCAGCAGGGACAGGGGGCTGTATAATCGGGAGCAGTACTTC. Amino acid sequence: CASRDRGLYNREQYF.

J is TRBJ2-1 and V is TRBV28; either TRBD1 or TRBD2 may fit D (5 bases each). Per germline, CDR1 MDHEN and CDR2 SYDVKM. The CDR3 contains 16 residues. V shed 3 bases and J shed 0 bases, with 12 bases lying between them. CDR3 region: CASSLGLGTSYNEQFF. Here the CDR3 DNA reads TGTGCCAGCAGTTTGGGTTTGGGGACCTCCTACAATGAGCAGTTCTTC.